These 28 T cell receptor beta chains share one sample of origin, sequenced in a study of cytomegalovirus exposure and HLA in healthy donors. Both 60 Vbeta primers and 13 Jbeta primers went into the PCR. Only in-frame clones appear in the TCRdb table, and some are missing; sequencing was by immunoSEQ multiplex PCR. This repertoire shows some 150,000 clones, roughly 70% found once; its top ten account for 1.5% to 2%. Sequenced material: PBMCs. The receptors were sampled from a woman between 35 and 50 years old in good health and CMV-seronegative.

Worth noting for this clone: Germline is not matched at one junction end, which may reflect a read error. The same CDR3 is also encoded by other DNA sequences in this sample. The CDR3 spells CASSEDRGHSNQPQHF. CDR3 DNA sequence: TGTGCCAGCAGCGAGGACAGGGGGCATAGCAATCAGCCTCAGCATTTT. The chain is built from TRBV5-4 and TRBJ1-5; 11 bases map to TRBD1. This CDR3 has 16 amino acids. Germline values: CDR1 SGHNT, CDR2 YYREEE (reference sequence).

This chain uses TRBV2 with TRBJ1-2; 7 bases agree with TRBD1. Trimming cost V 7 bases and J 0 bases; bases outside gene matches: 5. Germline assignment: CDR1 SNHLY and CDR2 FYNNEI. The CDR3 runs 14 residues. CDR3 sequence (DNA): TGTGCCAGCACTACAGGGGTCACTAACTATGGCTACACCTTC. Protein sequence: CASTTGVTNYGYTF.

CDR3 nucleotide sequence: TGTGCCAGCAGCCACCACTGGACTAGCGGGGGAATATACAATGAGCAGTTCTTC. Protein sequence: CASSHHWTSGGIYNEQFF. This chain connects TRBV14 to TRBJ2-1; 13 nucleotides line up with TRBD2. CDR1 is SGHDN, CDR2 FVKESK, per germline. CDR3 length: 18 residues. With 3 bases clipped from V and 4 bases from J, the junction kept 9 bases outside the gene matches.

The gene calls are TRBV5-1 and TRBJ2-5, with D perhaps TRBD2 (6 bases). V dropped 3 bases and J dropped 2 bases, with 11 bases sitting between them. Germline V gene lookup returns CDR1 SGHRS and CDR2 YFSETQ. This CDR3 is built from 14 residues. CDR3 loop: CASSSTGVQETQYF. CDR3 nucleotides: TGCGCCAGCAGCTCCACGGGGGTACAAGAGACCCAGTACTTC.

This chain connects TRBV5-4 to TRBJ1-2; D perhaps matches TRBD1 (6 bases). The V end was cut by 2 bases, the J end by 3 bases, with 11 bases between. The CDR3 covers 14 residues. CDR1 is SGHNT and CDR2 is YYREEE in the germline V gene (reference sequence). CDR3 nucleotide sequence: TGTGCCAGCAGCTTAGGACAGCGCGACTATGGCTACACCTTC. It is translated as CASSLGQRDYGYTF.

The rearrangement joins TRBV5-1 to TRBJ1-1; TRBD1 is a possible D gene (5 bases). The V end was cut by 4 bases, the J end by 1 base, with 8 bases between. The CDR3 has 13 residues. Per the germline V gene, CDR1 is SGHRS and CDR2 is YFSETQ. CDR3 nucleotides: TGCGCCAGCAGCCCGACAGCGAACACTGAAGCTTTCTTT. It codes for CASSPTANTEAFF.

This clone was counted a few times. V and J are TRBV5-1 and TRBJ1-4; D is uncertain. V was trimmed by 4 bases and J by 0 bases, leaving 10 bases between them. CDR3 length: 15 amino acids. From germline, CDR1 is SGHRS and CDR2 YFSETQ. The CDR3 is CASSPSGATNEKLFF. The CDR3 bases are TGCGCCAGCAGCCCGAGCGGGGCAACTAATGAAAAACTGTTTTTT.

This chain uses TRBV28 with TRBJ2-1; TRBD2 aligns across 9 bases. The CDR3 runs 18 residues. The junction had 14 bases not matched to a gene; V was cut back by 4 bases and J by 4 bases. The V gene's germline CDR1 is MDHEN and CDR2 SYDVKM. In DNA form, the CDR3 reads TGTGCCAGCAGTTCTCCCTTTTGGCGGGGGGGCCAGTACAATGAGCAGTTCTTC. Its protein is CASSSPFWRGGQYNEQFF.

There are a few counts of this clone. CDR3 sequence: CASSKDRGEKLFF. The DNA of the CDR3 is TGTGCCAGCAGCAAAGACCGGGGTGAAAAACTGTTTTTT. The rearrangement uses TRBV21-1 and TRBJ1-4. TRBV21-1 represents a pseudogene. The CDR3 loop spans 13 amino acids.

This chain uses TRBV5-1 with TRBJ2-5, with D possibly matching TRBD1 (5 bases). The germline V and J ends were trimmed by 0 bases and 5 bases, with 11 bases remaining between them. CDR3 length: 14 amino acids. Germline loops: CDR1 SGHRS, CDR2 YFSETQ. CDR3 nucleotide sequence: TGCGCCAGCAGCTTGGCCCAGGGAATGGAGACCCAGTACTTC. It encodes CASSLAQGMETQYF.

This clone was counted only a few times. The chain is built from TRBV9 and TRBJ1-4; 8 bases fit TRBD1. CDR3 size: 15 residues. Germline V CDR1 and CDR2: SGDLS, YYNGEE. V dropped 2 bases and J dropped 5; count of bases not matched to a gene: 5. The CDR3 DNA reads TGTGCCAGCAGCGTCCAGGGGGCGCGGAATGAAAAACTGTTTTTT. It specifies CASSVQGARNEKLFF.

The chain combines TRBV7-9 with TRBJ2-5; D is ambiguous. CDR3 size: 13 residues. The germline V gene encodes CDR1 SEHNR and CDR2 FQNEAQ (reference sequence). The V end was cut by 2 bases, the J end by 0 bases, with 4 bases between. CDR3: CASSLYYQETQYF. In nucleotides, the CDR3 is TGTGCCAGCAGCTTATATTACCAAGAGACCCAGTACTTC.

The CDR3 region has the DNA TGTGCCAGCAGTTTTAAATCGGGATTTGGGGGGGCGGGAGCCCTCTCCTACGAGCAGTACTTC. Translating it yields CASSFKSGFGGAGALSYEQYF. The chain is built from TRBV28 and TRBJ2-7, with D tentatively TRBD2 (7 bases). From germline, CDR1 is MDHEN and CDR2 SYDVKM. This CDR3 is built from 21 residues. V was pared by 3 bases and J by 0 bases, with 30 bases between.

The CDR3 is CASHTSGRAFSTDTQYF. CDR3 nucleotides: TGTGCCAGCCATACTAGCGGGAGGGCCTTTAGCACAGATACGCAGTATTTT. The V call is TRBV19, the J call TRBJ2-3, with 13 bases that match TRBD2. The V gene's germline CDR1 is LNHDA and CDR2 SQIVND (reference sequence). This CDR3 region has 17 residues. Trimming removed 9 bases from V and 0 bases from J; junction bases left unmatched: 9.

The sample holds one count of this clone. The genes are TRBV7-8 and TRBJ2-5; TRBD1 aligns across 11 bases. This CDR3 spans 16 amino acids. J lost 5 bases, V lost 1 base, and 6 bases had no gene match. Germline V gives CDR1 SGHVS, CDR2 FQNEAQ. The CDR3 coding sequence is TGTGCCAGCAGCTTAGTACGGACAGGGGGCGCGGAGACCCAGTACTTC. It yields the protein CASSLVRTGGAETQYF.

The table lists this clone with a few counts. The rearrangement uses TRBV25-1 and TRBJ2-2; D unclear. Trimming took off 2 bases at V and 7 bases at J, with 14 bases between the two ends. Germline loops: CDR1 MGHDK, CDR2 SYGVNS. CDR3 length: 15 amino acids. The CDR3 bases are TGTGCCAGCAGTGAAGGGCAGAAAGACCTCGGGGAGCTGTTTTTT. Translated: CASSEGQKDLGELFF.

The chain couples TRBV10-2 to TRBJ2-7; D possibly corresponds to TRBD1 (5 bases). Trimming cost V 2 bases and J 4 bases, with 15 bases left between them. Per the germline V gene, CDR1 is WSHSY and CDR2 is SAAADI. The CDR3 spans 15 residues. The CDR3 region has the DNA TGCGCCAGCAGTGAGACAGTGACAGCTAGTTACGAGCAGTACTTC. This sequence encodes CASSETVTASYEQYF.

The chain carries TRBV7-6 and TRBJ2-7; 14 positions match TRBD2. V dropped 5 bases and J dropped 5; count of bases not matched to a gene: 8. This CDR3 is 16 amino acids long. The germline V gene has CDR1 SGHVS and CDR2 FNYEAQ. DNA for the CDR3: TGTGCCAGCAGCCTAGGACTAGCGGGGGGCATCCACGAGCAGTACTTC. Its protein is CASSLGLAGGIHEQYF.

J is TRBJ2-3 and V is TRBV5-1; TRBD1 is a possible D gene (5 bases). V lost 3 bases and J 0 bases, leaving 11 bases between the germline ends. Germline lookup yields CDR1 SGHRS and CDR2 YFSETQ. The CDR3 runs to 15 residues. CDR3 in DNA: TGCGCCAGCAGCTCAGGGTTATCTAGCACAGATACGCAGTATTTT. Amino acids: CASSSGLSSTDTQYF.

V usage is TRBV28 and J usage is TRBJ1-1; D possibly corresponds to TRBD1 (6 bases). V was cut by 3 bases and J by 7 bases, with 18 bases left in between. This CDR3 has 15 amino acids. Germline V lookup: CDR1 MDHEN, CDR2 SYDVKM. In DNA, the CDR3 is TGTGCCAGCAGTTTGTCAGAGGGGACAAAACGTGAAGCTTTCTTT. Protein sequence: CASSLSEGTKREAFF.

The gene calls are TRBV28 and TRBJ2-7, with 7 bases identical to TRBD2. This CDR3 is built from 14 residues. From germline, CDR1 is MDHEN and CDR2 SYDVKM. J gave up 3 bases and V 6 bases, and 8 bases lay outside the gene matches. The CDR3, as DNA: TGTGCCAGCAGCCTCTGGGGGACTAACTACGAGCAGTACTTC. Translated, it gives CASSLWGTNYEQYF. Using reference TRBV28 and TRBJ2-7 for the parts outside the CDR3, the full variable domain is DVKVTQSSRYLVKRTGEKVFLECVQDMDHENMFWYRQDPGLGLRLIYFSYDVKMKEKGDIPEGYSVSREKKERFSLILESASTNQTSMYLCASSLWGTNYEQYFGPGTRLTVT.

V gene TRBV7-7 combines with J gene TRBJ2-3, with D uncertain. The germline V and J ends were trimmed by 1 base and 4 bases, with 6 bases remaining between them. Germline loops: CDR1 SSHAT, CDR2 FNYEAQ (reference sequence). This CDR3 is 13 amino acids long. The CDR3 DNA is TGTGCCAGCAGCTTAGATCTGTCAGATACGCAGTATTTT. Protein: CASSLDLSDTQYF.

The chain carries TRBV7-9 and TRBJ2-3, with D uncertain. The CDR3 is 16 residues long. Between the trimmed V and J ends, which lost 2 bases and 0 bases, there was a span of 12 bases. CDR1 is SEHNR and CDR2 is FQNEAQ in the germline V gene (reference sequence). CDR3 coding DNA: TGTGCCAGCAGCTTATTGTCTAGGTCTAGCACAGATACGCAGTATTTT. It translates to CASSLLSRSSTDTQYF.

In its sample, this clone was seen a few times. The chain uses TRBV7-9 and TRBJ1-1, with unresolved D. Trimming left V 3 bases short and J 7 bases short, with 12 bases between. Germline-derived CDR1 and CDR2 are SEHNR and FQNEAQ (reference sequence). The CDR3 has 13 residues. The DNA of the CDR3 is TGTGCCAGCAGCTTCGAGGCGGATCTTGAAGCTTTCTTT. Translating it yields CASSFEADLEAFF.

The CDR3 loop reads CASSRTGGGKGYTF. CDR3 DNA sequence: TGTGCCAGCAGCAGGACAGGGGGCGGGAAAGGCTACACCTTC. The chain couples TRBV7-8 to TRBJ1-2, with 11 bases that match TRBD1. Germline CDR1 is SGHVS and CDR2 is FQNEAQ. The CDR3 spans 14 residues. Losses at the gene ends were 5 bases for V and 8 bases for J; bases not matched to a gene: 7.

The chain couples TRBV19 to TRBJ2-7; D unresolved. Between the trimmed V and J ends, which lost 5 bases and 0 bases, there was a span of 8 bases. This CDR3 spans 13 amino acids. Germline V CDR1 and CDR2: LNHDA, SQIVND (reference sequence). CDR3 protein: CASSRENSYEQYF. As DNA, the CDR3 is TGTGCCAGTAGTCGCGAGAACTCCTACGAGCAGTACTTC.

The chain carries TRBV5-1 and TRBJ2-7, with 11 bases identical to TRBD1. The length of the CDR3 is 14 residues. Trimming cost V 0 bases and J 12 bases; bases outside gene matches: 8. In germline, CDR1 is SGHRS, CDR2 YFSETQ. In nucleotides, the CDR3 is TGCGCCAGCAGCTTGGCGGGACAGGGGGGAAAAATGTACTTC. Translation gives CASSLAGQGGKMYF.

The V call is TRBV15, the J call TRBJ2-7, with a tentative D call TRBD1 (5 bases). The CDR3 has 20 amino acids. Trimming removed 4 bases from V and 0 bases from J, with 28 bases in between. Germline V lookup: CDR1 LNHNV, CDR2 YYDKDF (reference sequence). The CDR3 DNA reads TGTGCCACCAGCAACCATCTTGGGGCAGGAGATAGTCATAGCTCCTACGAGCAGTACTTC. Amino acids: CATSNHLGAGDSHSSYEQYF.